Each of the 19 T cell receptor beta chains below was sequenced from the same sample in a study of T cells in Graves' hyperthyroidism and ophthalmopathy. The investigators amplified TCR beta CDR3 regions from RNA transcripts. The primer set for the first-round RT-PCR of the TCR CDR3 was HTBI. TCRdb called the multiplex PCR reads again in MiXCR, with one record for every CDR3 protein. The sample has almost 600,000 distinct CDR3 sequences; over 11% are singletons. Material for sequencing was blood. The receptors were sampled from a woman aged 25 to 39 with Graves' hyperthyroidism that later progressed to Graves' ophthalmopathy.

The chain couples TRBV20-1 to TRBJ2-7; D is unresolved. Germline-derived CDR1 and CDR2 are DFQATT and SNEGSKA (reference sequence). The CDR3 length is 15 residues. The V end was cut by 3 bases, the J end by 1 base, with 16 bases between. The CDR3 sequence is CSASGLAPQSYEQYF. The DNA for the CDR3 is TGCAGTGCTAGCGGGCTCGCACCACAATCCTACGAGCAGTACTTC.

This clonotype has a count of ten or more. The DNA of the CDR3 is TGTGCCAGCAGTCCTTGGTCCTTATCCACCGGGGAGCTGTTTTTT. Its translation is CASSPWSLSTGELFF. The chain has TRBV28 and TRBJ2-2; D is unclear. Germline CDR1 is MDHEN and CDR2 is SYDVKM. V was clipped by 5 bases and J by 4 bases, with 14 bases between them. The CDR3 length is 15 residues.

A remark on this clonotype: A much larger clone differs from this one at a single base, so this may be a read error. The V and J genes are TRBV14 and TRBJ2-7, with 9 bases identical to TRBD2. The CDR3 runs 17 residues. Germline V lookup: CDR1 SGHDN, CDR2 FVKESK. Trimming cost V 0 bases and J 4 bases; bases outside gene matches: 10. CDR3 coding DNA: TGTGCCAGCAGCCAAGATCCCGGACTAGCGCTCCATTACGAGCAGTACGTC. It specifies CASSQDPGLALHYEQYV.

In this sample, this clonotype turned up many times. The J gene is TRBJ2-1, the V gene TRBV6-1; D assignment may be TRBD1 or TRBD2 (5 bases each). Germline V gives CDR1 MNHNS, CDR2 SASEGT. V lost 0 bases to trimming and J lost 9 bases, with 15 bases between them. CDR3 length: 15 residues. The CDR3 reads CASSEAGEIPGEQFF. CDR3 in DNA: TGTGCCAGCAGTGAAGCGGGGGAGATTCCCGGTGAGCAGTTCTTC.

This clonotype occurred many times. The V call is TRBV24-1, the J call TRBJ2-1; D remains unclear. Per germline, CDR1 KGHDR and CDR2 SFDVKD. V dropped 1 base and J dropped 8 bases, with 8 bases sitting between them. The CDR3 totals 13 residues. Here the CDR3 DNA reads TGTGCCACCAGTGATTTCATTGGCGATGAGCAGTTCTTC. Protein: CATSDFIGDEQFF.

This clonotype was picked up many times. The CDR3 nucleotides read TGTGCCAGCAGCTTAGCCGGGGGGACAGGGCATCAGCCCCAGCATTTT. This encodes CASSLAGGTGHQPQHF. The rearrangement links TRBV11-2 to TRBJ1-5, with 9 bases lining up with TRBD1. The germline V gene has CDR1 SGHAT and CDR2 FQNNGV. V was pared by 1 base and J by 5 bases, with 6 bases of the junction left unmatched. This CDR3 spans 16 amino acids.

This clonotype has a count of ten or more. The chain recombines TRBV6-5 with TRBJ2-7; D unclear. V was trimmed by 0 bases and J by 2 bases, leaving 14 bases between them. Germline V gene sequence: CDR1 MNHEY, CDR2 SVGAGI. The CDR3 runs 16 residues. CDR3 loop: CASSYSKRPAPYEQYF. In nucleotides, the CDR3 is TGTGCCAGCAGTTACTCAAAGCGCCCAGCCCCCTACGAGCAGTACTTC.

This sequence joins TRBV10-3 and TRBJ2-7, with 9 bases fitting TRBD1. Trimming at V came to 6 bases and at J to 0 bases, leaving 3 bases not matched to a gene. Germline assignment: CDR1 ENHRY and CDR2 SYGVKD. This CDR3 is 14 amino acids long. The CDR3: CAISGTGSSYEQYF. The CDR3 region has the DNA TGTGCCATCAGCGGGACAGGGAGCTCCTACGAGCAGTACTTC.

This clonotype was counted between two and nine times. This rearrangement joins TRBV20-1 to TRBJ2-6, with 8 bases aligning to TRBD1. The CDR3 extends over 18 amino acids. Germline trimming cut 1 base from V and 1 base from J; bases unmatched to any gene: 9. Looked up from germline, CDR1 is DFQATT and CDR2 is SNEGSKA (reference sequence). The CDR3 nucleotides read TGCAGTGCTAGAGTTAGGGCAGGGGGCGTTTCTGGGGCCAACGTCCTGACTTTC. Translating it yields CSARVRAGGVSGANVLTF.

This clonotype occurred many times. The chain links TRBV6-1 to TRBJ1-1; unclear D gene. V lost 1 base and J lost 0, with 12 bases in between. The CDR3 is 16 residues long. The germline CDR1 and CDR2 sequences are MNHNS and SASEGT. In nucleotides, the CDR3 is TGTGCCAGCAGTGAAGGAGGGAGGCGAATGAACACTGAAGCTTTCTTT. As protein: CASSEGGRRMNTEAFF.

V is TRBV20-1 and J is TRBJ1-1; no reliable D call. V lost 3 bases and J lost 0, with 11 bases in between. CDR1 is DFQATT, CDR2 SNEGSKA, per germline (reference sequence). The CDR3 spans 14 residues. CDR3 coding DNA: TGCAGTGCTAGGAAGCCGGGGTTGAACACTGAAGCTTTCTTT. It codes for CSARKPGLNTEAFF.

This clonotype was picked up many times. The chain employs TRBV6-5 and TRBJ2-7; 9 bases align to TRBD2. Germline V lookup: CDR1 MNHEY, CDR2 SVGAGI. Trimming removed 2 bases from V and 7 bases from J; junction bases left unmatched: 6. CDR3 length equals 14 residues. CDR3 sequence reads: CASSYAGGPGEQYF. In DNA, the CDR3 is TGTGCCAGCAGTTACGCGGGAGGGCCGGGGGAGCAGTACTTC.

Ten or more counts support this clonotype. The chain uses TRBV3-1 and TRBJ2-7, with D hard to call. V was clipped by 1 base and J by 5 bases, with 3 bases between them. This CDR3 region has 11 residues. CDR1 is LGHDT and CDR2 is YNNKEL in the germline V gene (reference sequence). In nucleotides, the CDR3 is TGTGCCAGCAGCCAAGGCCACGAGCAGTACTTC. It codes for CASSQGHEQYF.

This clonotype has only a few counts. The V gene is TRBV19, the J gene TRBJ2-7; D unresolved. V gave up 1 base and J gave up 5 bases, with 9 bases separating them. The length of the CDR3 is 13 residues. Germline CDR1 reads LNHDA; CDR2 reads SQIVND (reference sequence). CDR3 loop: CASSIGAGDEQYF. Written as DNA, the CDR3 is TGTGCCAGTAGTATAGGGGCAGGAGACGAGCAGTACTTC.

This clonotype was seen ten or more times. CDR3 bases: TGTGCCAGCAGTGCCTCTCGGGACATGACATGGGAGACCCAGTACTTC. It translates to CASSASRDMTWETQYF. The chain uses TRBV2 and TRBJ2-5; D possibly corresponds to TRBD1 (6 bases). This CDR3 is built from 16 residues. Germline V gene data show CDR1 as SNHLY and CDR2 as FYNNEI. Deletions cut 4 bases from V and 5 bases from J, with 20 bases between.

This clonotype was seen at least ten times. The rearrangement uses TRBV7-2 and TRBJ2-7; 7 nucleotides match TRBD2. This CDR3 has 15 residues. Trimming took 5 bases from V and 4 from J; bases not matched to a gene: 11. CDR1 and CDR2 from the germline V gene are SGHTA and FQGNSA. For the CDR3, the DNA is TGTGCCAGCAGCCTCCCGTACAGCGGGACGTACGAGCAGTACTTC. Translating gives CASSLPYSGTYEQYF.

V is TRBV6-2 or TRBV6-3 and J is TRBJ2-7, with TRBD1 matching 10 bases. The junction had 4 bases not matched to a gene; V was cut back by 8 bases and J by 0 bases. The CDR3 covers 14 residues. Germline CDR1 MNHEY, CDR2 SVGEGT. For the CDR3, the DNA is TGTGCCAGCGCCCGGGACAGGGGCTCCTACGAGCAGTACTTC. It translates to CASARDRGSYEQYF.

This clonotype was detected many times. The gene calls are TRBV7-2 and TRBJ2-1; TRBD2 aligns across 9 bases. Trimming cost V 0 bases and J 10 bases; bases outside gene matches: 10. Germline assignment: CDR1 SGHTA and CDR2 FQGNSA. CDR3 size: 16 residues. The CDR3 region is CASSLARSSGIGEQFF. In nucleotides, the CDR3 is TGTGCCAGCAGCTTAGCGCGGTCTAGCGGGATAGGCGAGCAGTTCTTC.

At least ten counts were recorded for this clonotype. This chain connects TRBV5-1 to TRBJ2-6; 8 positions match TRBD1. CDR3 length: 18 amino acids. J lost 1 base, V lost 3 bases, and 9 bases had no gene match. Germline V gene sequence: CDR1 SGHRS, CDR2 YFSETQ. The CDR3 here is CASSSFGQGASGANVLTF. The CDR3 DNA is TGCGCCAGCAGCTCCTTTGGGCAGGGGGCTTCTGGGGCCAACGTCCTGACTTTC.